This passage covers 9 T cell receptor beta chains from one sample sequenced in a study of CD8+CD57+ T cells in acquired aplastic anemia. Genomic DNA provided the template from which TCR beta VDJ and CDR3 profiles were obtained. Using its own MiXCR run on the reads, TCRdb lists one record per CDR3 protein. The table has approximately 170,000 distinct CDR3 sequences, about 64% seen once. The sample comprised sorted CD4+, CD8+, or CD8+CD57+ T cells (not recorded which) from PBMCs. All receptors come from a human donor in good health.

This clonotype was counted a few times. The gene calls are TRBV29-1 and TRBJ2-7, with TRBD2 as a possible D gene (5 bases). The germline V gene encodes CDR1 SQVTM and CDR2 ANQGSEA. Deletions cut 6 bases from V and 2 bases from J, with 14 bases between. The CDR3 runs to 13 residues. The CDR3 DNA follows: TGCAGCGTCGAGGGCGGCTGGGCCTACGAGCAGTACTTC. Translated: CSVEGGWAYEQYF.

V is TRBV11-3 and J is TRBJ1-1, with D possibly being TRBD1 (5 bases). Trimming pared 5 bases from V and 8 bases from J, leaving 15 bases between. CDR1 is SGHNT, CDR2 YENEEA, per germline. The CDR3 is 13 amino acids. CDR3 sequence reads: CASSPGRVAEAFF. The CDR3, as DNA: TGTGCCAGCAGCCCAGGGAGGGTAGCGGAAGCTTTCTTT.

This clonotype has a handful of counts. The CDR3 loop reads CAISDGWIEGTEAFF. The CDR3 DNA reads as TGTGCCATCAGTGACGGTTGGATTGAGGGCACTGAAGCTTTCTTT. The gene calls are TRBV10-3 and TRBJ1-1; D gene uncertain. Germline V gene data show CDR1 as ENHRY and CDR2 as SYGVKD. Trimming left V 3 bases short and J 4 bases short, with 15 bases between. The CDR3 is 15 amino acids.

This clonotype was seen just once. V usage is TRBV20-1 and J usage is TRBJ2-5; 10 bases map to TRBD2. V was clipped by 5 bases and J by 5 bases; unmatched bases: 8. The CDR3 runs 14 residues. CDR1 is DFQATT, CDR2 SNEGSKA, per germline (reference sequence). The chain's CDR3 is CSAYPAGGPETQYF. Here the CDR3 DNA reads TGCAGTGCTTACCCAGCGGGAGGGCCGGAGACCCAGTACTTC.

The chain is built from TRBV7-2 and TRBJ2-3, with D maybe TRBD2 (6 bases). CDR3 length: 14 amino acids. V lost 8 bases to trimming and J lost 0 bases, with 12 bases between them. CDR1 is SGHTA, CDR2 FQGNSA, per germline. CDR3 sequence: CASSTGVSTDTQYF. The CDR3 DNA reads as TGTGCCAGCTCAACGGGGGTCAGCACAGATACGCAGTATTTT.

This clonotype was detected ten times or more. The genes are TRBV6-1 and TRBJ1-1; no clear D. The CDR3 covers 14 residues. Trimming shortened V by 1 base and J by 1 base, and 7 bases separated the two germline ends. Looked up from germline, CDR1 is MNHNS and CDR2 is SASEGT. The CDR3 sequence: CASSEGQGNTEAFF. In DNA, the CDR3 is TGTGCCAGCAGTGAAGGACAAGGGAACACTGAAGCTTTCTTT.

The chain couples TRBV20-1 to TRBJ2-5, with a weak D call TRBD2 (5 bases). This CDR3 comprises 12 residues. The germline V gene has CDR1 DFQATT and CDR2 SNEGSKA (reference sequence). Trimming pared 3 bases from V and 5 bases from J, leaving 10 bases between. The CDR3 nucleotides are TGCAGTGCTAGTTTTTCGGGGGAGACCCAGTACTTC. It codes for CSASFSGETQYF.

The V call is TRBV29-1, the J call TRBJ2-3, with D uncertain. The CDR3 is 14 amino acids. Germline CDR1 SQVTM, CDR2 ANQGSEA. The V end was cut by 4 bases, the J end by 0 bases, with 11 bases between. This chain's CDR3 is CSVVEVSSTDTQYF. DNA for the CDR3: TGCAGCGTTGTTGAGGTTTCTAGCACAGATACGCAGTATTTT.

This clonotype was found many times. The rearrangement joins TRBV2 to TRBJ2-3; D is ambiguous. V lost 3 bases to trimming and J lost 0 bases, with 7 bases between them. The CDR3 extends over 14 amino acids. CDR1 is SNHLY, CDR2 FYNNEI, per germline. The CDR3 reads CASSDVSSTDTQYF. The CDR3 bases are TGTGCCAGCAGTGACGTGTCTAGCACAGATACGCAGTATTTT.